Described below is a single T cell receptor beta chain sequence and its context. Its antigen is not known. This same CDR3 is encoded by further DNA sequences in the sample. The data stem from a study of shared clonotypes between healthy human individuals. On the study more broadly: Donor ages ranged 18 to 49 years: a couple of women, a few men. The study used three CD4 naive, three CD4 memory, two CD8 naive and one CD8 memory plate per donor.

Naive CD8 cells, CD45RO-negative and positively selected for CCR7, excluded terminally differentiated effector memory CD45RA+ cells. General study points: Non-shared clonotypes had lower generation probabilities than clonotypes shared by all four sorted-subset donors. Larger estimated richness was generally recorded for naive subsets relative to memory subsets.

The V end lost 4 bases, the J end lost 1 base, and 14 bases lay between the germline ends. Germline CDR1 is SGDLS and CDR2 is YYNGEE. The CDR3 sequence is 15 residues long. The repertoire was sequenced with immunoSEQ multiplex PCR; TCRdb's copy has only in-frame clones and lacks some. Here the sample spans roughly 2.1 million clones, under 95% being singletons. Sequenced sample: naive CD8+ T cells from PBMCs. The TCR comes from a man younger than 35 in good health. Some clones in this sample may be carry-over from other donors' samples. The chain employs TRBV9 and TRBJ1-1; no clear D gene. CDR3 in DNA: TGTGCCAGCAGCACCCGTCGGGATGGGAACACTGAAGCTTTCTTT. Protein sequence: CASSTRRDGNTEAFF. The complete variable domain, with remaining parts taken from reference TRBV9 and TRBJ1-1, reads DSGVTQTPKHLITATGQRVTLRCSPRSGDLSVYWYQQSLDQGLQFLIQYYNGEERAKGNILERFSAQQFPDLHSELNLSSLELGDSALYFCASSTRRDGNTEAFFGQGTRLTVV.